The clone carrying this T cell receptor (beta chain) has only a few counts. The PCR was carried out with 60 Vbeta primers and 13 Jbeta primers. Produced via immunoSEQ multiplex PCR; TCRdb's table is partial and in-frame only. Of about 110,000 clones in the sample, under 85% were seen once. Germline V gene data show CDR1 as LNHDA and CDR2 as SQIVND (reference sequence). Trimming pared 3 bases from V and 2 bases from J, leaving 10 bases between. This CDR3 region has 14 residues. These data originate in a study of cytomegalovirus exposure and HLA in healthy donors. Sequencing used PBMCs. The TCR originated in a male donor in good health and CMV-seronegative. The chain joins TRBV19 to TRBJ2-5; the D gene is possibly TRBD2 (6 bases). For the CDR3, the DNA is TGTGCCAGTAGTATCACCGGGGGTCAAGAGACCCAGTACTTC. Protein product: CASSITGGQETQYF.